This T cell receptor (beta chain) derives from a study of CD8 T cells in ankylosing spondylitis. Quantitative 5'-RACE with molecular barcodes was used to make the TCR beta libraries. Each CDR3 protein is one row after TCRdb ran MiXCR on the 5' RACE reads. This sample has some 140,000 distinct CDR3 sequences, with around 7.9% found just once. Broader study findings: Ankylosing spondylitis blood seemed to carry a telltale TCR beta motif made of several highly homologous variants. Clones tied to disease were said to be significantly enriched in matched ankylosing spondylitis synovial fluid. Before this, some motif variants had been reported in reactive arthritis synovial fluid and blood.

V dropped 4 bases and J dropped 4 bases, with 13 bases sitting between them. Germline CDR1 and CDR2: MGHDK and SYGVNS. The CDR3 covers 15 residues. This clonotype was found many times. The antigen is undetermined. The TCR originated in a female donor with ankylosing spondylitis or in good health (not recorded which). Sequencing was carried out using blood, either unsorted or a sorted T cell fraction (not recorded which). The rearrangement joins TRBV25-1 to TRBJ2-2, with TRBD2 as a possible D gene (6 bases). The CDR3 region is CASSALGLFTGELFF. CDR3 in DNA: TGTGCCAGCAGTGCCCTGGGACTCTTCACCGGGGAGCTGTTTTTT.